The TCR beta chain described here comes from a study of blood T cell repertoires in COVID-19. Repertoires were generated with immunoSEQ multiplex PCR, while TCRdb's copy carries only in-frame clones and drops some. The profile shows fewer than 450,000 clones, around 90% of them singletons. Material: PBMCs or T cells enriched from blood (not recorded which). The receptor comes from a man aged 18 to 30 who had recovered from COVID-19.

CDR3 protein: CASSQDTTGQPQHF. The DNA of the CDR3 is TGTGCCAGCAGCCAAGATACAACGGGTCAGCCCCAGCATTTT. The chain combines TRBV3-1 (or the pseudogene TRBV3-2) with TRBJ1-5; D is uncertain. The CDR3 extends over 14 amino acids. Germline values: CDR1 LGHDT, CDR2 YNNKEL (reference sequence). Trimming left V 0 bases short and J 6 bases short, with 9 bases between.